This T cell receptor beta chain appears in the sequencing data of a study of cytomegalovirus exposure and HLA in healthy donors. Study-level information: Clustering assigned roughly 81% of the approximately 400 genotyped donors to the Caucasian-associated ancestry cluster.

Regarding this clone: What it binds is unknown.

Vbeta (60) and Jbeta (13) primers were used in the PCR. Repertoires were generated with immunoSEQ multiplex PCR, while TCRdb's copy carries only in-frame clones and drops some. Found here are more than 90,000 clones, around 78% of them singletons; the top ten hold around 0.53%. Points from the study as a whole: Previously analyzed data showed that most TCR beta V segments were productive at a frequency of about 87% or about 30%. Because they were indistinguishable, some V segments, including TRBV6-2 and TRBV6-3, were excluded. CMV antigen specificity was confirmed in vitro for a few CMV-associated chains.

Trimming at V came to 4 bases and at J to 7 bases, leaving 18 bases not matched to a gene. The length of the CDR3 is 19 residues. CDR1 SGHRS and CDR2 YFSETQ come from the germline V gene. This receptor was taken from a man between 25 and 39 years old in good health and CMV-seronegative. The rearrangement joins TRBV5-1 to TRBJ2-1; TRBD2 matches 12 bases. The sample consisted of PBMCs. CDR3 DNA sequence: TGCGCCAGCAGCCCCCGACAAGGGACTAGCGGGTTGGTAATGAATGAGCAGTTCTTC. Protein sequence: CASSPRQGTSGLVMNEQFF.